Sequencing of this T cell receptor (beta chain) was carried out in a study of T-cell memory formation after mild COVID-19. Looking at the study overall: Among the donors, TCR clusters were largely specific to each donor. Findings and limits, study-wide: In pre-infection memory, a portion of responding clones appeared, which suggested that cross-reactive memory joined. Clones that contracted from day 15 to 85 were balanced CD4/CD8, while later expanders leaned CD4+. Contracting CD8+ clones were enriched in EMRA, CD4+ mainly in CM and EM.

Germline loops: CDR1 SQVTM, CDR2 ANQGSEA. This CDR3 spans 12 amino acids. With 4 bases clipped from V and 8 bases from J, the junction kept 2 bases outside the gene matches. TCRdb re-analysed the 5' RACE reads in MiXCR, keeping a single row per CDR3 protein. The table lists around 310,000 distinct CDR3 sequences, 20% of them singletons. As for this clonotype: Its antigen is still unknown.

This sequence was found in a man between 18 and 29 years old who had mild COVID-19 (a few samples of this study predate the infection). Cell type and time point are not known. Sequencing was done on a sample of PBMCs or a T cell subset sorted from them (not recorded which). V usage is TRBV29-1 and J usage is TRBJ2-1; TRBD2 matches 10 bases. CDR3 protein: CSVASGGDEQFF. For the CDR3, the DNA is TGCAGCGTTGCGAGCGGGGGGGATGAGCAGTTCTTC.